The rows below give T cell receptor beta chains drawn from one sample of a study of blood T cell repertoires in COVID-19. Assay: immunoSEQ multiplex PCR; the TCRdb copy retains only in-frame clones and omits some. The data contain fewer than 130,000 clones, more than 70% of them seen just once; the ten biggest clones take up around 3%. The sequenced material came from peripheral blood. The receptors come from a woman between 50 and 59 years old with acute or convalescent COVID-19. Both conserved end residues are part of each CDR3. Each record gives: D gene, V gene, clone size, J gene, CDR3 DNA, CDR3 protein. A D gene is named only where the DNA matches it firmly. The size entry is marked missing in some rows and otherwise reads once, few, many or a size class.

TRBD1,TRBV7-2,.,TRBJ2-1,TGTGCCAGCAGCCGGACAGGGGATGTGAATGAGCAGTTCTTC,CASSRTGDVNEQFF
TRBD1,TRBV2,.,TRBJ2-7,TGTGCCAGCCGAATAGGGGGCTTCTACGAGCAGTACTTC,CASRIGGFYEQYF
.,TRBV29-1,.,TRBJ2-1,TGCAGCGTTGAGGGGACTGGCAATGAGCAGTTCTTC,CSVEGTGNEQFF
TRBD1,TRBV3-1/TRBV3-2,.,TRBJ1-4,TGTGCCAGCAGCCAAGGACTAGGGGTGACAGGGTATGAAAAACTGTTTTTT,CASSQGLGVTGYEKLFF
.,TRBV6-1,.,TRBJ1-1,TGTGCCAGCAGTGACCTACAGGGCACTGAAGCTTTCTTT,CASSDLQGTEAFF
.,TRBV5-1,few,TRBJ2-2,TGCGCCAGCAGCTCGCCCGGGGTCACCGGGGAGCTGTTTTTT,CASSSPGVTGELFF
TRBD1,TRBV18,.,TRBJ2-1,TGTGCCAGCTCACCGTACCGGACAGGGGGCTCCTACAATGAGCAGTTCTTC,CASSPYRTGGSYNEQFF
.,TRBV12-3/TRBV12-4,.,TRBJ1-2,TGTGCCAGCAGTCCAGGGACTTCTCGGGGCTACACCTTC,CASSPGTSRGYTF
.,TRBV15,.,TRBJ1-4,TGTGCCACCAGCAGGGGTATGGCGGGGGAAAAACTGTTTTTT,CATSRGMAGEKLFF
.,TRBV29-1,.,TRBJ2-3,TGCAGCGCGGTCCCCCGGGGAGATACGCAGTATTTT,CSAVPRGDTQYF
.,TRBV6-5,.,TRBJ2-7,TGTGCCAGCAGTTCAAAGACAGGAGTTTCCTACGAGCAGTACTTC,CASSSKTGVSYEQYF
TRBD2,TRBV7-2,once,TRBJ2-7,TGTGCCAGCAGTGTGGCCCGACTAGCGAACGAGCAGTACTTC,CASSVARLANEQYF
.,TRBV5-1,few,TRBJ1-5,TGCGCCAGCAGCCGTACAGGGCTTTTAAATCAGCCCCAGCATTTT,CASSRTGLLNQPQHF
.,TRBV2,.,TRBJ1-1,TGTGCCAGCAGTGTCCTGACTGAAGCTTTCTTT,CASSVLTEAFF
TRBD1,TRBV14,.,TRBJ1-1,TGTGCCAGCAGCCACCGACAGGGACCTAACACTGAAGCTTTCTTT,CASSHRQGPNTEAFF
TRBD2,TRBV3-1/TRBV3-2,.,TRBJ2-1,TGTGCCAGCAGCCCTACGCGGGGGAGCTCCTACAATGAGCAGTTCTTC,CASSPTRGSSYNEQFF
.,TRBV5-5,once,TRBJ2-3,TGTGCCAGCAGCTGGGAACAGGTGAACACAGATACGCAGTATTTT,CASSWEQVNTDTQYF
.,TRBV29-1,.,TRBJ1-3,TGCAGCGTTGATCAGGGCAACACCATATATTTT,CSVDQGNTIYF
TRBD1,TRBV6-4,.,TRBJ2-3,TGTGCCACCGGGACAGGGGGCGCAGATACGCAGTATTTT,CATGTGGADTQYF
.,TRBV18,.,TRBJ2-5,TGTGCCAGCTCACCGCGAGGACAGACTGGGGAGACCCAGTACTTC,CASSPRGQTGETQYF
TRBD1,TRBV2,.,TRBJ2-1,TGTGCCAGCAGTTCTCGGACAGGGGCCTACAATGAGCAGTTCTTC,CASSSRTGAYNEQFF
TRBD2,TRBV5-4,once,TRBJ2-3,TGTGCCAGCAGCTTAACCCGGGAGGGCCCAGATACGCAGTATTTT,CASSLTREGPDTQYF
.,TRBV7-6,.,TRBJ2-7,TGTGCCAGCAGCTTAGGGCAGGGAACCTACGAGCAGTACTTC,CASSLGQGTYEQYF
TRBD2,TRBV6-5,.,TRBJ2-3,TGTGCCAGCAGTTTAGCGGGAGCCCCTGGGGATACGCAGTATTTT,CASSLAGAPGDTQYF
.,TRBV19,.,TRBJ2-7,TGTGCCAGTAGTAATGCGAGAGAGCAGTACTTC,CASSNAREQYF
TRBD1,TRBV7-8,.,TRBJ2-2,TGTGCCAGCAGCCCACAGGGGGCGCTAACCGGGGAGCTGTTTTTT,CASSPQGALTGELFF
.,TRBV13,.,TRBJ1-2,TGTGCCAGCAGCCCGAGGACAGACTTAAACTATGGCTACACCTTC,CASSPRTDLNYGYTF
.,TRBV5-1,.,TRBJ2-5,TGCGCCAGCAGCTTAACCGGGACACCCAAGGGCGAGACCCAGTACTTC,CASSLTGTPKGETQYF
.,TRBV27,.,TRBJ2-7,TGTGCCAGCAGTTTATGGCCCCCCGTGGGGGCAGGCCCAACCTACGAGCAGTACTTC,CASSLWPPVGAGPTYEQYF
.,TRBV2,.,TRBJ2-3,TGTGCCAGCAGTCTTGGGCCGTTCACAGATACGCAGTATTTT,CASSLGPFTDTQYF
TRBD1,TRBV7-9,few,TRBJ2-2,TGTGCCAGCAGCTGGGAGACAGGGAGAAGAGCGAACACCGGGGAGCTGTTTTTT,CASSWETGRRANTGELFF
TRBD1,TRBV6-5,.,TRBJ1-2,TGTGCCAGCAGTTACACCCCAGGGGGCGGCTACACCTTC,CASSYTPGGGYTF
.,TRBV20-1,.,TRBJ1-2,TGCAGTGCTAATGAGGGGCAGAACTATGGCTACACCTTC,CSANEGQNYGYTF
TRBD1,TRBV2,few,TRBJ2-1,TGTGCCAGCAGGTCCGGGACAGGGGGTACGAATGAGCAGTTCTTC,CASRSGTGGTNEQFF
TRBD2,TRBV3-1/TRBV3-2,.,TRBJ2-6,TGTGCCAGCAGCCAAGATACTGCTAGCGGGCCGTACTCTGGGGCCAACGTCCTGACTTTC,CASSQDTASGPYSGANVLTF
TRBD2,TRBV30,.,TRBJ2-7,TGTGCCTGGAGTGGCGGGGGTACCTCCTACGAGCAGTACTTC,CAWSGGGTSYEQYF
TRBD1,TRBV28,.,TRBJ2-5,TGTGCCAGCAGTATGGGGACAGGGGGAGGCCAAGAGACCCAGTACTTC,CASSMGTGGGQETQYF
TRBD1,TRBV28,.,TRBJ1-2,TGTGCCAGCAAAGCAGGGGGAGGTGGCTACACCTTC,CASKAGGGGYTF
.,TRBV30,.,TRBJ1-2,TGTGCCTGGAGTGTACCGGTAGGGGGAAACCATGGCTACACCTTC,CAWSVPVGGNHGYTF
TRBD1,TRBV10-2,once,TRBJ2-7,TGCGCCAGCAGTGACAGGGGGCACGGCGAGCAGTACTTC,CASSDRGHGEQYF
TRBD1,TRBV19,.,TRBJ1-2,TGTGCCAGTAACACCGGGACAGCGTACTATGGCTACACCTTC,CASNTGTAYYGYTF
TRBD2,TRBV27,.,TRBJ2-1,TGTGCCAGCAGTCGCAAGCGGGAGGCCAATGAGCAGTTCTTC,CASSRKREANEQFF
TRBD2,TRBV19,.,TRBJ2-1,TGTGCCAGTGGTAGCGGGAGGGCAGGTGAGCAGTTCTTC,CASGSGRAGEQFF
.,TRBV7-9,.,TRBJ2-1,TGTGCCGTGGGGGGGCCAGGACCGGACAATGAGCAGTTCTTC,CAVGGPGPDNEQFF
TRBD2,TRBV3-1/TRBV3-2,.,TRBJ2-1,TGTGCCAGCAGCCAAGAAATCCCTAGCGGGAGCAATGAGCAGTTCTTC,CASSQEIPSGSNEQFF
.,TRBV6-5,.,TRBJ2-6,TGTGCCAGCAGCCCCGCCAGCTCTGGGGCCAACGTCCTGACTTTC,CASSPASSGANVLTF
.,TRBV5-4,once,TRBJ1-4,TGTGCCAGCAGCTTGAAAGTGGGACACCAGAATGAAAAACTGTTTTTT,CASSLKVGHQNEKLFF
TRBD1,TRBV27,many,TRBJ1-6,TGTGCCAGCAGTTACAGGGGAAATAATTCACCCCTCCACTTT,CASSYRGNNSPLHF
.,TRBV2,.,TRBJ2-4,TGTGCCAGCAGTGAAAACACGTTAGCCGAAAACATTCAGTACTTC,CASSENTLAENIQYF
.,TRBV11-2,few,TRBJ2-2,TGTGCCAGCAGCTTAGTCGGCCCCCTCGGGGAGGACACCGGGGAGCTGTTTTTT,CASSLVGPLGEDTGELFF
TRBD1,TRBV6-1,.,TRBJ1-6,TGTGCCAGCAGTGACTATTCCGGGACAGGGGTTAATTCACCCCTCCACTTT,CASSDYSGTGVNSPLHF
.,TRBV25-1,few,TRBJ1-2,TGTGCCAGCAGTGAAGTGGCAGGGGCTGCAGCTAACTATGGCTACACCTTC,CASSEVAGAAANYGYTF
.,TRBV5-4,.,TRBJ1-2,TGTGCCAGCAGCTTGGTCGGGGGGAACTATGGCTACACCTTC,CASSLVGGNYGYTF
.,TRBV11-2,.,TRBJ1-2,TGTGCCAGCAGCTTAGAGGCGGGCGGCTATGGCTACACCTTC,CASSLEAGGYGYTF
.,TRBV4-2,.,TRBJ2-1,TGTGCCAGCAGCCAAGATGTGGCAGGGGTCTACAATGAGCAGTTCTTC,CASSQDVAGVYNEQFF
TRBD2,TRBV19,.,TRBJ2-1,TGTGCCAGTAGTATAAGGACTAGCAGTTACAATGAGCAGTTCTTC,CASSIRTSSYNEQFF
TRBD1,TRBV30,.,TRBJ2-5,TGTGCCTGGAGTGCAGGGACAGGGGATTATTCCCTTTCCCAAGAGACCCAGTACTTC,CAWSAGTGDYSLSQETQYF
TRBD2,TRBV29-1,.,TRBJ2-1,TGCAGCGTTCGGGGGACTAGGCTCAATGAGCAGTTCTTC,CSVRGTRLNEQFF
.,TRBV1,.,TRBJ2-5,TGCACCAGCAGCCAAGATCGGGAGACCCAGTACTTC,CTSSQDRETQYF
.,TRBV4-1,.,TRBJ2-5,TGCGCCAGCAGCCAGGGGGCCGGGGAGACCCAGTACTTC,CASSQGAGETQYF